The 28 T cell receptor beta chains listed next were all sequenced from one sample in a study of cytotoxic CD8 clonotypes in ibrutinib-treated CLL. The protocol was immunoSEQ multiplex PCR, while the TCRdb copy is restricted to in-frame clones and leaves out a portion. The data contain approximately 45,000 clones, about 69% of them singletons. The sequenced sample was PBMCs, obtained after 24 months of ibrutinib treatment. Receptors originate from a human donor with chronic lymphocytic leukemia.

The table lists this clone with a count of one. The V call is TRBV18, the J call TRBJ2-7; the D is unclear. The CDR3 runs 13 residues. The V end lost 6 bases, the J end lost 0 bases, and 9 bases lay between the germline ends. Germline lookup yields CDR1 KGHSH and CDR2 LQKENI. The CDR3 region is CASSPQISYEQYF. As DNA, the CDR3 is TGTGCCAGCTCCCCCCAGATCTCCTACGAGCAGTACTTC. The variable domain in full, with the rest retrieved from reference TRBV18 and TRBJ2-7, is NAGVMQNPRHLVRRRGQEARLRCSPMKGHSHVYWYRQLPEEGLKFMVYLQKENIIDESGMPKERFSAEFPKEGPSILRIQQVVRGDSAAYFCASSPQISYEQYFGPGTRLTVT.

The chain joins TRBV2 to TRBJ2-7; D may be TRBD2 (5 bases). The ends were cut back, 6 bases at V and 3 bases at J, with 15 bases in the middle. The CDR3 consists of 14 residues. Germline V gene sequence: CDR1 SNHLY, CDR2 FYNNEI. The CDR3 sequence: CASRDHGLIYEQYF. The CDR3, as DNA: TGTGCCAGCAGAGACCACGGACTCATCTACGAGCAGTACTTC.

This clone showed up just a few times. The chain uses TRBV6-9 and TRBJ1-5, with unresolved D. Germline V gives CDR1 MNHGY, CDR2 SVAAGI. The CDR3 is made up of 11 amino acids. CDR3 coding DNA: TGTGGAGGTGGGAAGAATCAGCCCCAGCATTTT. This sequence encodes CGGGKNQPQHF.

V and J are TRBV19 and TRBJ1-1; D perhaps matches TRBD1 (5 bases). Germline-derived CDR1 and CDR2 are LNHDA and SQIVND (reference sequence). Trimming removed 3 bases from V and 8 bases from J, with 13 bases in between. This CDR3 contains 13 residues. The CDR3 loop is CASSIGGTGEAFF. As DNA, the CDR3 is TGTGCCAGTAGTATCGGAGGGACGGGGGAAGCTTTCTTT.

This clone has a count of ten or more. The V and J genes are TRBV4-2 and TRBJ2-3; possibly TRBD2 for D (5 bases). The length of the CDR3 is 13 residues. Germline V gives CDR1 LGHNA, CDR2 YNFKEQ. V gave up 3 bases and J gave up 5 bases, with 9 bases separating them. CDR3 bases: TGTGCCAGCAGCCAGCTAGCAGGAGATACGCAGTATTTT. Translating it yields CASSQLAGDTQYF.

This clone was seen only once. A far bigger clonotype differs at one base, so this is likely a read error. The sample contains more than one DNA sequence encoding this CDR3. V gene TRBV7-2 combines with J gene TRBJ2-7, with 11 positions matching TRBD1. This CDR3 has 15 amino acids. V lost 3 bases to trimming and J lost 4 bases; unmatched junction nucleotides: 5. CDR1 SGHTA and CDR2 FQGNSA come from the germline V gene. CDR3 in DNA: TGTGCCAGCAGCTTCGGACAGGGGGCTATTTACGAGCAGTACTTC. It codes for CASSFGQGAIYEQYF.

The CDR3 is CASSSGRGAYEQYF. In nucleotides, the CDR3 is TGTGCCAGCAGTTCCGGGAGGGGTGCCTACGAGCAGTACTTC. The rearrangement uses TRBV28 and TRBJ2-7; TRBD2 agrees at 8 bases. The ends lost 4 bases at V and 2 bases at J; junction bases unmatched: 4. Per germline, CDR1 MDHEN and CDR2 SYDVKM. CDR3 size: 14 residues.

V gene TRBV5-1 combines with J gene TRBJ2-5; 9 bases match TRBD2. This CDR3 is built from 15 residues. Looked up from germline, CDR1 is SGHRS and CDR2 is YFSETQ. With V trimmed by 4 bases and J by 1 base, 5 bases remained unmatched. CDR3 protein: CASSPAGGPQETQYF. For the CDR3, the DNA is TGCGCCAGCAGCCCCGCGGGGGGGCCCCAAGAGACCCAGTACTTC.

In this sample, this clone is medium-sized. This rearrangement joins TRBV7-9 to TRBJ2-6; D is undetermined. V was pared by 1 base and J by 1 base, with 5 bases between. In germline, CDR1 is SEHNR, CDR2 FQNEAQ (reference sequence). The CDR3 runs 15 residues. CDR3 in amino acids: CASSLGSSGANVLTF. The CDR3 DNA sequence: TGTGCCAGCAGCTTAGGCTCATCTGGGGCCAACGTCCTGACTTTC.

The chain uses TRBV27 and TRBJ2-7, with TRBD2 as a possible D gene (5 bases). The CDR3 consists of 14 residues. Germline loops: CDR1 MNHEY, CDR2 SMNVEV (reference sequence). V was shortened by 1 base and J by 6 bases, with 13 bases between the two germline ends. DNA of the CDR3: TGTGCCAGCAGTTTATTTCGGGGTTTCAGCGAGCAGTACTTC. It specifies CASSLFRGFSEQYF.

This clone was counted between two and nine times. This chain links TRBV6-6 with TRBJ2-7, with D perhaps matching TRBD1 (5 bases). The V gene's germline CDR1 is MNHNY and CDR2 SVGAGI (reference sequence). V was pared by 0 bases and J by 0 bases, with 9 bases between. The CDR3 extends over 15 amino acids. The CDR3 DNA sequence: TGTGCCAGCAGTTACTCGGCAGGGCCCTCCTACGAGCAGTACTTC. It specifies CASSYSAGPSYEQYF.

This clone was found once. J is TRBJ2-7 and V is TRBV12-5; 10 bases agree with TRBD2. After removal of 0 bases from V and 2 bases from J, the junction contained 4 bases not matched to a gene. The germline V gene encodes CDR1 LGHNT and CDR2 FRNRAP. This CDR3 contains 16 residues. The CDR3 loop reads CASGLVLSGGAYEQYF. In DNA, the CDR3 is TGTGCTAGTGGTTTGGTACTGAGCGGGGGGGCCTACGAGCAGTACTTC.

The CDR3 coding sequence is TGTGCGCCAGGCGGGACAATGAACACTGAAGCTTTCTTT. Translation gives CAPGGTMNTEAFF. The chain has TRBV27 and TRBJ1-1; maybe TRBD1 (6 bases). This CDR3 is 13 amino acids long. Per the germline V gene, CDR1 is MNHEY and CDR2 is SMNVEV (reference sequence).

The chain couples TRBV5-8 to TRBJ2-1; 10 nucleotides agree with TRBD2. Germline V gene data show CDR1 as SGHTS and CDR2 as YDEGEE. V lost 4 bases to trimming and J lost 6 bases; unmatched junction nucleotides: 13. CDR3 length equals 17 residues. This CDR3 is CASSLLSGGPDLNEQFF. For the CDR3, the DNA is TGTGCCAGCAGCCTTCTTAGCGGGGGGCCGGACCTCAATGAGCAGTTCTTC.

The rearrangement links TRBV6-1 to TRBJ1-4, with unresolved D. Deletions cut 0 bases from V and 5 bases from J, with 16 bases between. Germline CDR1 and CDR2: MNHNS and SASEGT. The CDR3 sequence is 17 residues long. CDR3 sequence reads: CASSEAGWRYGNEKLFF. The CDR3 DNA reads TGTGCCAGCAGTGAAGCGGGTTGGAGGTATGGGAATGAAAAACTGTTTTTT.

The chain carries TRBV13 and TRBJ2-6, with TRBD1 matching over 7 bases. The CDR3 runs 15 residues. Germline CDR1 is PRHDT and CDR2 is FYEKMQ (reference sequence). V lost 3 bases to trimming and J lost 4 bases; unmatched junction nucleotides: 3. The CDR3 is CASSFRGSGANVLTF. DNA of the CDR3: TGTGCCAGCAGCTTCAGGGGGTCCGGGGCCAACGTCCTGACTTTC.

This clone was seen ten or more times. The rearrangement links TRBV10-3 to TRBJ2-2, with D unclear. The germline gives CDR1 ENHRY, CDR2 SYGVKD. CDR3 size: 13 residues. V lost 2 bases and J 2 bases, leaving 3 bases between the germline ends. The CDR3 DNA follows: TGTGCCATCAGTGAGCCTAACACCGGGGAGCTGTTTTTT. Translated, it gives CAISEPNTGELFF.

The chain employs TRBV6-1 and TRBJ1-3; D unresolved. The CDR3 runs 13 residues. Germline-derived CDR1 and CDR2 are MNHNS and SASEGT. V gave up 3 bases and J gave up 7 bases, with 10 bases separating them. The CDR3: CASSEGAGNTIYF. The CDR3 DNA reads TGTGCCAGCAGTGAGGGCGCGGGGAACACCATATATTTT.

The CDR3 here is CASSLLGRDTQYF. CDR3 coding DNA: TGTGCCAGCAGCTTGTTAGGAAGAGATACGCAGTATTTT. The rearrangement uses TRBV5-6 and TRBJ2-3; D ambiguous. V lost 1 base to trimming and J lost 5 bases, with 8 bases between them. In germline, CDR1 is SGHDT, CDR2 YYEEEE. The CDR3 is 13 amino acids.

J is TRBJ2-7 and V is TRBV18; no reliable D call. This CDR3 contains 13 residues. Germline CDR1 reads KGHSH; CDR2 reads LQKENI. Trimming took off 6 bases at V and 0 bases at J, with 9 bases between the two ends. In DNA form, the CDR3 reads TGTGCCAGCTCGCAGACATTCTCCTACGAGCAGTACTTC. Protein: CASSQTFSYEQYF. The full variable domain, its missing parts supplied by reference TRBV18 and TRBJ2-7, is NAGVMQNPRHLVRRRGQEARLRCSPMKGHSHVYWYRQLPEEGLKFMVYLQKENIIDESGMPKERFSAEFPKEGPSILRIQQVVRGDSAAYFCASSQTFSYEQYFGPGTRLTVT.

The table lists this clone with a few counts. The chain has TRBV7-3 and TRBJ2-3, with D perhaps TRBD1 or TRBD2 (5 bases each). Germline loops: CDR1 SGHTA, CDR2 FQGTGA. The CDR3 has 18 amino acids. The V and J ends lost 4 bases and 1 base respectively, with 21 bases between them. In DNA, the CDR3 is TGTGCCAGCAGCTCCAATACTAGGGGATCGCTCCGCACAGATACGCAGTATTTT. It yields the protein CASSSNTRGSLRTDTQYF. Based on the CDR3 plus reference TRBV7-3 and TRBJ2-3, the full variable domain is GAGVSQTPSNKVTEKGKYVELRCDPISGHTALYWYRQSLGQGPEFLIYFQGTGAADDSGLPNDRFFAVRPEGSVSTLKIQRTERGDSAVYLCASSSNTRGSLRTDTQYFGPGTRLTVL.

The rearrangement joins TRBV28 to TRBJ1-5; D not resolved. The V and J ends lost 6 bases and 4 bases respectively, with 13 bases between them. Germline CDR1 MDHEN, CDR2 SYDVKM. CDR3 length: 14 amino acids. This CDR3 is CASRPPPLNQPQHF. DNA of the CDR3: TGTGCCAGCAGACCGCCCCCTTTAAATCAGCCCCAGCATTTT.

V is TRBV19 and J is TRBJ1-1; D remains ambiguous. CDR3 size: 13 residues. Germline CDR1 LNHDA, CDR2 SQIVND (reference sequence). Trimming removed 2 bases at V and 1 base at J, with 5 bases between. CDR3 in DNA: TGTGCCAGTAGTATATCCCCGAACACTGAAGCTTTCTTT. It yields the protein CASSISPNTEAFF.

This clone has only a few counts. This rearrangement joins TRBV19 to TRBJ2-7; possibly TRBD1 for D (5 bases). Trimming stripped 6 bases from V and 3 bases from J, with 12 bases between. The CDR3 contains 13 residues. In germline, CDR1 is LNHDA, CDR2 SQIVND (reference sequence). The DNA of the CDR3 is TGTGCCAGTAGGAAGGACGGACACTACGAGCAGTACTTC. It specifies CASRKDGHYEQYF.

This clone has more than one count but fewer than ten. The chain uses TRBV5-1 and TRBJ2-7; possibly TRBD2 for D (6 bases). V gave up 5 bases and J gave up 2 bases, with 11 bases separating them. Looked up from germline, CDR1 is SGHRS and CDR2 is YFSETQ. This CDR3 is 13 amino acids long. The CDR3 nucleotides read TGCGCCAGCAGGCCGGGACTCACCTACGAGCAGTACTTC. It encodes CASRPGLTYEQYF.

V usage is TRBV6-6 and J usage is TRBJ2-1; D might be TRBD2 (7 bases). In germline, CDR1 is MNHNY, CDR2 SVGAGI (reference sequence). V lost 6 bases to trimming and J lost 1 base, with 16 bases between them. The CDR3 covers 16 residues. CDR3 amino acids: CASRAEGGGSYNEQFF. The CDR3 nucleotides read TGTGCCAGCAGAGCAGAAGGGGGAGGGTCCTACAATGAGCAGTTCTTC.

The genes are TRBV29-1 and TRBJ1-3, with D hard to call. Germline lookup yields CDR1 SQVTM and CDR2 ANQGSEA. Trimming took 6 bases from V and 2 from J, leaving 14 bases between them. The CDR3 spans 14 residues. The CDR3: CSVVTVVAGNTIYF. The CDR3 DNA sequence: TGCAGCGTCGTCACAGTGGTCGCTGGAAACACCATATATTTT.

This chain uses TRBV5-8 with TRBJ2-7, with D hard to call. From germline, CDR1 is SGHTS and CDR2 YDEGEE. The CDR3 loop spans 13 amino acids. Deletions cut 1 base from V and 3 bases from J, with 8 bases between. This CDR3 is CASSLYAFYEQYF. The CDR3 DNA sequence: TGTGCCAGCAGCTTGTACGCCTTCTACGAGCAGTACTTC. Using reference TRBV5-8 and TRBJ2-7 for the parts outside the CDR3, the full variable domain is EAGVTQSPTHLIKTRGQQATLRCSPISGHTSVYWYQQALGLGLQFLLWYDEGEERNRGNFPPRFSGRQFPNYSSELNVNALELEDSALYLCASSLYAFYEQYFGPGTRLTVT.